The 9 T cell receptor beta chains reported below all come from one sample, sequenced in a study of T cells in Graves' hyperthyroidism and ophthalmopathy. TCR beta CDR3 regions were amplified from RNA. During a first-round RT-PCR of the TCR CDR3, the HTBI primer set was used. TCRdb passed the multiplex PCR reads through MiXCR, listing each CDR3 protein once. The profile covers hundreds of thousands of distinct CDR3 sequences, with 15% to 20% appearing a single time and approximately 48% taken by the ten largest. Sequenced input: blood. All receptors derive from a man aged 35 to 55 with Graves' ophthalmopathy.

This clonotype was seen only a few times. CDR3 in amino acids: CASSVGTQNSPLHF. The CDR3 DNA is TGTGCCAGCAGCGTAGGGACACAGAATTCACCCCTCCACTTT. The rearrangement links TRBV9 to TRBJ1-6; D might be TRBD1 (5 bases). V was pared by 0 bases and J by 7 bases, with 8 bases between. There are 14 residues in the CDR3. Germline V lookup: CDR1 SGDLS, CDR2 YYNGEE. The full variable domain, with the rest looked up from reference TRBV9 and TRBJ1-6, is DSGVTQTPKHLITATGQRVTLRCSPRSGDLSVYWYQQSLDQGLQFLIQYYNGEERAKGNILERFSAQQFPDLHSELNLSSLELGDSALYFCASSVGTQNSPLHFGNGTRLTVT.

This clonotype was picked up many times. This chain joins TRBV28 and TRBJ2-7; D remains ambiguous. The CDR3 length is 14 residues. Trimming removed 2 bases from V and 5 bases from J, with 13 bases in between. Germline CDR1 reads MDHEN; CDR2 reads SYDVKM. The CDR3 bases are TGTGCCAGCAGTTTACGGTGGGTGGGGAACGAGCAGTACTTC. Translating gives CASSLRWVGNEQYF. The full variable domain, its missing parts supplied by reference TRBV28 and TRBJ2-7, is DVKVTQSSRYLVKRTGEKVFLECVQDMDHENMFWYRQDPGLGLRLIYFSYDVKMKEKGDIPEGYSVSREKKERFSLILESASTNQTSMYLCASSLRWVGNEQYFGPGTRLTVT.

As to this clonotype: Compared with germline, one end of the junction differs, possibly owing to a read error. This chain links TRBV11-2 with TRBJ2-1; 16 bases align to TRBD2. CDR3 length: 20 residues. CDR1 is SGHAT, CDR2 FQNNGV, per germline. CDR3 sequence reads: CASGYPPTGTSGRAVYEQFF. For the CDR3, the DNA is TGCGCCAGCGGATACCCCCCTACCGGGACTAGCGGGAGGGCCGTTTATGAGCAGTTCTTC.

This clonotype was seen repeatedly, ten times or more. The CDR3 sequence is CASSLSRNQPQHF. CDR3 sequence (DNA): TGTGCCAGCAGTTTATCGAGAAATCAGCCCCAGCATTTT. V gene TRBV27 combines with J gene TRBJ1-5; D remains ambiguous. The CDR3 has 13 residues. Between the trimmed V and J ends, which lost 0 bases and 4 bases, there was a span of 4 bases. CDR1 is MNHEY, CDR2 SMNVEV, per germline (reference sequence).

This clonotype was counted at least ten times. The chain links TRBV4-2 to TRBJ2-5; the D is unclear. The V gene's germline CDR1 is LGHNA and CDR2 YNFKEQ. V lost 0 bases and J lost 5, with 10 bases in between. The CDR3 is made up of 14 amino acids. CDR3 DNA: TGTGCCAGCAGCCAAGAAGGAGTTTGGGAGACCCAGTACTTC. It specifies CASSQEGVWETQYF.

The V and J genes are TRBV29-1 and TRBJ1-1; D gene ambiguous. Germline-derived CDR1 and CDR2 are SQVTM and ANQGSEA. V was trimmed by 4 bases and J by 1 base, leaving 10 bases between them. The CDR3 is made up of 13 amino acids. The CDR3 nucleotides read TGCAGCGTTGTCGTTCCAGGGAACACTGAAGCTTTCTTT. It encodes CSVVVPGNTEAFF.

This clonotype has a handful of counts. V and J are TRBV7-3 and TRBJ1-4, with D perhaps matching TRBD1 (6 bases). Germline V CDR1 and CDR2: SGHTA, FQGTGA. The CDR3 contains 14 residues. V dropped 3 bases and J dropped 7 bases, with 12 bases sitting between them. The CDR3 is CASSLPGASEKLFF. CDR3 coding DNA: TGTGCCAGCAGCTTGCCAGGGGCGTCTGAAAAACTGTTTTTT.

The V and J genes are TRBV13 and TRBJ2-1; 7 positions agree with TRBD2. The germline V gene has CDR1 PRHDT and CDR2 FYEKMQ (reference sequence). The CDR3 is made up of 18 amino acids. Germline trimming cut 4 bases from V and 0 bases from J; bases unmatched to any gene: 12. The CDR3 loop is CASSSPTAGGSSYNEQFF. The CDR3 region has the DNA TGTGCCAGCAGCTCACCTACCGCGGGCGGGAGCTCCTACAATGAGCAGTTCTTC.

This clonotype has ten or more counts. The rearrangement uses TRBV5-6 and TRBJ1-1; D remains ambiguous. Germline V gene lookup returns CDR1 SGHDT and CDR2 YYEEEE. Trimming pared 3 bases from V and 5 bases from J, leaving 8 bases between. CDR3 length equals 12 residues. CDR3 amino acids: CASSWRVTEAFF. Here the CDR3 DNA reads TGTGCCAGCAGCTGGAGGGTGACTGAAGCTTTCTTT.